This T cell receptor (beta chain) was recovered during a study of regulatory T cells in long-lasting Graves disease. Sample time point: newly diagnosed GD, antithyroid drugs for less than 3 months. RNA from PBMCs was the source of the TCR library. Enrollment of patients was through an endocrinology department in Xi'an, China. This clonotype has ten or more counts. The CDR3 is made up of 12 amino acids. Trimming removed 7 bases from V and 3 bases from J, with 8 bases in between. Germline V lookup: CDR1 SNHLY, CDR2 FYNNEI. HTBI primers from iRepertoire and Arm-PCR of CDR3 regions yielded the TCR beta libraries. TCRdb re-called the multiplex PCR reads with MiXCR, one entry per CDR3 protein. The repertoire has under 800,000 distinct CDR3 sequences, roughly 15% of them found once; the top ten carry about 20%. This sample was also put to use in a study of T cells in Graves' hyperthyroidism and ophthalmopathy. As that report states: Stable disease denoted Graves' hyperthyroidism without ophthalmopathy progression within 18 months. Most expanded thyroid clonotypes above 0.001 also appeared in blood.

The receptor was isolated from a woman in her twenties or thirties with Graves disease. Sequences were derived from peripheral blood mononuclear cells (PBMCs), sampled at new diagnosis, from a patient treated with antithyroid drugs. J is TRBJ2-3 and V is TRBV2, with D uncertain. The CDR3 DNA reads TGTGCCAGCAATGACGGGACAGATACGCAGTATTTT. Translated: CASNDGTDTQYF.